The following is a TCR beta chain sequence with its context. A quantity of about 0.5 to 1 ug RNA underwent reverse transcription using random hexamers. TCRdb reanalysed the immunoSEQ multiplex PCR reads using MiXCR and keeps one entry per CDR3 protein. This sample has tens of thousands of distinct CDR3 sequences; roughly 92% occur once, and the top ten carry around 0.45%. This sample is part of a study of CD8 T cells in Susac syndrome. Losses at the gene ends were 3 bases for V and 0 bases for J; bases not matched to a gene: 6. The length of the CDR3 is 18 residues. Germline lookup yields CDR1 MGHRA and CDR2 YSYEKL.

Sequences were obtained from CD8+ T cells from PBMCs. The chain links TRBV4-1 to TRBJ2-6; 9 bases line up with TRBD1. The origin of this receptor is a human donor with Susac syndrome. The CDR3 sequence is CASSQTGTGSSGANVLTF. For the CDR3, the DNA is TGCGCCAGCAGCCAGACCGGGACAGGGAGCTCTGGGGCCAACGTCCTGACTTTC.